This TCR beta chain was retrieved from a study of blood T cell repertoires in COVID-19. Study overall: From T cells, B-cell-depleted T cells, or PBMCs came the material, which was cDNA or gDNA.

Germline-derived CDR1 and CDR2 are LNHDA and SQIVND (reference sequence). The length of the CDR3 is 14 residues. V was pared by 5 bases and J by 2 bases, with 12 bases between. Generated by immunoSEQ multiplex PCR, the TCRdb table keeps only in-frame clones and is missing some. The sample includes roughly 90,000 clones, under 90% seen only once; the top ten take roughly 1.5%. This rearrangement joins TRBV19 to TRBJ1-1; unclear D gene. The TCR comes from a human donor with active COVID-19. The donor label of this sample is uncertain. The sequenced material came from peripheral blood. The CDR3 region has the DNA TGTGCCAGTAGTGTCGACCGGAGTAACACTGAAGCTTTCTTT. The encoded protein is CASSVDRSNTEAFF.